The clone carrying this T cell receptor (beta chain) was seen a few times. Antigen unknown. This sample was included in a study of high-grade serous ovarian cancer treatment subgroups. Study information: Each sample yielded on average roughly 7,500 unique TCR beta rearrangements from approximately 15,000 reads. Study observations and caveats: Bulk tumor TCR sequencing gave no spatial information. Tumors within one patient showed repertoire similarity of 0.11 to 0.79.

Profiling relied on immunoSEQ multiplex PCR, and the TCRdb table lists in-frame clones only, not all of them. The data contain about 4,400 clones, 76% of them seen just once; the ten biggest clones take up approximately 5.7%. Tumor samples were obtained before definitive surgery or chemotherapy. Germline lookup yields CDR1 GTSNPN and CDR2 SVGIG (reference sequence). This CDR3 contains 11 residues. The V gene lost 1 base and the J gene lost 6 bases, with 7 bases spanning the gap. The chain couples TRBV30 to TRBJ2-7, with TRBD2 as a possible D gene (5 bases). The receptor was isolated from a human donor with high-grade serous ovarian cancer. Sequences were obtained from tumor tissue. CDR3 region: CAWSESGEQYF. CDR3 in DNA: TGTGCCTGGAGTGAAAGCGGCGAGCAGTACTTC.